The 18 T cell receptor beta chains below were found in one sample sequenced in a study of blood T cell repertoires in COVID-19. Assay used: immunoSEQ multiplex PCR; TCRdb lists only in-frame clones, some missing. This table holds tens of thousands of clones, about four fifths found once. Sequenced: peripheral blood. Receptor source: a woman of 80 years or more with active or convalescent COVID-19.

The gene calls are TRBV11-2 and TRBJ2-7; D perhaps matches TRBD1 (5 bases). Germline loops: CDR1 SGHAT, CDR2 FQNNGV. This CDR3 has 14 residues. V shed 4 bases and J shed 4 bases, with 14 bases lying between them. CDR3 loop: CASSWVTGPYEQYF. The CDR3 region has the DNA TGTGCCAGCAGCTGGGTCACAGGACCTTACGAGCAGTACTTC.

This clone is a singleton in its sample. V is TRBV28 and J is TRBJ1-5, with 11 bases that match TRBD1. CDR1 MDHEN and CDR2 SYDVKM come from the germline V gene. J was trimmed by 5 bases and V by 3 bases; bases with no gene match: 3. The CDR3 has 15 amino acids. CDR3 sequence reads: CASSFRTGGDQPQHF. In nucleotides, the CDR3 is TGTGCCAGCAGTTTTCGGACAGGGGGCGATCAGCCCCAGCATTTT.

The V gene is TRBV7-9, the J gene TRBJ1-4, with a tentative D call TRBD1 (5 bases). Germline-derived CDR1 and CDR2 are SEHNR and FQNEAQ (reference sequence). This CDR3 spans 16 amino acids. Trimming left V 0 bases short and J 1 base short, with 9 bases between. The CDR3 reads CASSLAGAGTNEKLFF. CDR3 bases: TGTGCCAGCAGCTTAGCAGGGGCCGGAACTAATGAAAAACTGTTTTTT.

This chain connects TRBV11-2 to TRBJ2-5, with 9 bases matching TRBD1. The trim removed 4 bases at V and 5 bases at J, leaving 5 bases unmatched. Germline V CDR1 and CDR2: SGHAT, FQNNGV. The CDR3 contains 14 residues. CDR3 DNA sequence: TGTGCCAGCAGCTACGGGACAGGGACGGAGACCCAGTACTTC. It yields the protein CASSYGTGTETQYF.

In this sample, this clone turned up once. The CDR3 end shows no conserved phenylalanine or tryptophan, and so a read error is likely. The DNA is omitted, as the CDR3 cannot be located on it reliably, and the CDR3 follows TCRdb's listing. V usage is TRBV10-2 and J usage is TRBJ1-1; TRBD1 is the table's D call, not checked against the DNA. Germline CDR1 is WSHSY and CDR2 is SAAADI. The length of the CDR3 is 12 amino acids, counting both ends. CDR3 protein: CASSGGTGNWKL.

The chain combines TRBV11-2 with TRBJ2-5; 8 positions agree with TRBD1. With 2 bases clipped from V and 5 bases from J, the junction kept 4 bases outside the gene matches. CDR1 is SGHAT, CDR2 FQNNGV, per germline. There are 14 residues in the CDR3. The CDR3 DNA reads TGTGCCAGCAGCTTAAGGACAGGGTCTGAGACCCAGTACTTC. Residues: CASSLRTGSETQYF.

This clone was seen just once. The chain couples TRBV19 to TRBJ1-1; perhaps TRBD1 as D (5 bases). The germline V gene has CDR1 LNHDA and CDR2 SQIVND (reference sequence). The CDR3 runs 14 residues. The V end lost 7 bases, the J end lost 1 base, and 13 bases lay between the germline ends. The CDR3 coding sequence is TGTGCCAGTATCAACAGGCCGACGAACACTGAAGCTTTCTTT. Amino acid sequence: CASINRPTNTEAFF.

The CDR3 DNA sequence: TGTGCCAGCTCACCCTGGGGGGGCTACAATGAGCAGTTCTTC. This sequence encodes CASSPWGGYNEQFF. The chain is built from TRBV18 and TRBJ2-1, with 7 bases identical to TRBD2. The CDR3 loop spans 14 amino acids. Trimming took 3 bases from V and 3 from J; bases not matched to a gene: 2. Germline V gene sequence: CDR1 KGHSH, CDR2 LQKENI.

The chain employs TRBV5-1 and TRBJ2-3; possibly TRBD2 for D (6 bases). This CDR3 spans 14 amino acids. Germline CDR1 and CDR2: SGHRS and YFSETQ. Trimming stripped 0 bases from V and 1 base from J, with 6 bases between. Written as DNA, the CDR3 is TGCGCCAGCAGCTTGGCGGGGGGCACAGATACGCAGTATTTT. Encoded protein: CASSLAGGTDTQYF.

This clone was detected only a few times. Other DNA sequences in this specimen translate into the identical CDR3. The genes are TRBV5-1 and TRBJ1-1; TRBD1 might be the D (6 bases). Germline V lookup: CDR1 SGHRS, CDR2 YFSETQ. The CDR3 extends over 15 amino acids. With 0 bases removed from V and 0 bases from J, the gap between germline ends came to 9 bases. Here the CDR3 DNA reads TGCGCCAGCAGCTTGGATGGACAGTTGAACACTGAAGCTTTCTTT. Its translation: CASSLDGQLNTEAFF.

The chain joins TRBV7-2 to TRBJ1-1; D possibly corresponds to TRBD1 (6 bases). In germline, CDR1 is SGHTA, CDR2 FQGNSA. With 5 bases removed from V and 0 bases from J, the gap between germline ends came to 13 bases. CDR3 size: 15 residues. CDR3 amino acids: CASSLRGPMNTEAFF. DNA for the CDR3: TGTGCCAGCAGCCTCAGGGGTCCTATGAACACTGAAGCTTTCTTT.

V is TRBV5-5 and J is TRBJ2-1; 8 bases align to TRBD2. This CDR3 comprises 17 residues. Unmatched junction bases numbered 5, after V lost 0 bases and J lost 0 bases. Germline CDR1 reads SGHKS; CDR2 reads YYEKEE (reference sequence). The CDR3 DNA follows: TGTGCCAGCAGCTTGGTCGGGGGGGTAAGCTCCTACAATGAGCAGTTCTTC. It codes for CASSLVGGVSSYNEQFF.

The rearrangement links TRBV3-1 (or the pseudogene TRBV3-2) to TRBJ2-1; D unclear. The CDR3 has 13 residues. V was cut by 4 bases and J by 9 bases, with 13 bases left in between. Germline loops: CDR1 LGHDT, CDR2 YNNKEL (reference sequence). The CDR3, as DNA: TGTGCCAGCAGCCCCCTTGGCTCTGGTGAGCAGTTCTTC. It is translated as CASSPLGSGEQFF.

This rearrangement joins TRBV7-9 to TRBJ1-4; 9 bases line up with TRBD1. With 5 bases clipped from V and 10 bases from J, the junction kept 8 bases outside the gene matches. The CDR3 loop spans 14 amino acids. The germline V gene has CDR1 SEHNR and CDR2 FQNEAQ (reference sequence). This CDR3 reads CASSLGQGLGKLFF. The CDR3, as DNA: TGTGCCAGCAGCCTGGGACAGGGTCTAGGAAAACTGTTTTTT. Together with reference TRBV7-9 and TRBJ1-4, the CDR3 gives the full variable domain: DTGVSQNPRHKITKRGQNVTFRCDPISEHNRLYWYRQTLGQGPEFLTYFQNEAQLEKSRLLSDRFSAERPKGSFSTLEIQRTEQGDSAMYLCASSLGQGLGKLFFGSGTQLSVL.

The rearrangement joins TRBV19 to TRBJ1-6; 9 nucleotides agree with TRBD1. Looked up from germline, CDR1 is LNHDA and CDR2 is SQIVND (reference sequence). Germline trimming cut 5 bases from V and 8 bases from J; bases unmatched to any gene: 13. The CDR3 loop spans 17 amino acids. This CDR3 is CASSPWRDRAFDSPLHF. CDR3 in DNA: TGTGCCAGTAGTCCCTGGAGGGACAGGGCGTTTGATTCACCCCTCCACTTT. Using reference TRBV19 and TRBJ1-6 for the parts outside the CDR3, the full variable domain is DGGITQSPKYLFRKEGQNVTLSCEQNLNHDAMYWYRQDPGQGLRLIYYSQIVNDFQKGDIAEGYSVSREKKESFPLTVTSAQKNPTAFYLCASSPWRDRAFDSPLHFGNGTRLTVT.

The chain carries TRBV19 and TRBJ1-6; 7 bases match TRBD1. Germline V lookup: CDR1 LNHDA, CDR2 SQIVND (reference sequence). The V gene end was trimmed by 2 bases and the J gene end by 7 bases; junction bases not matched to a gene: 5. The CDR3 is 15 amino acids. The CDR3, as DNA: TGTGCCAGTAGTATACAGGGACAGATGAATTCACCCCTCCACTTT. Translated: CASSIQGQMNSPLHF.

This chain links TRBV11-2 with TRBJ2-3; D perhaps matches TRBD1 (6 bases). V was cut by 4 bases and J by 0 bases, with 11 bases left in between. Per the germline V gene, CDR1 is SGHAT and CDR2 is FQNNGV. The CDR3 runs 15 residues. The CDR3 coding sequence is TGTGCCAGCAGCTGGACAGTAACTAGCACAGATACGCAGTATTTT. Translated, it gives CASSWTVTSTDTQYF.

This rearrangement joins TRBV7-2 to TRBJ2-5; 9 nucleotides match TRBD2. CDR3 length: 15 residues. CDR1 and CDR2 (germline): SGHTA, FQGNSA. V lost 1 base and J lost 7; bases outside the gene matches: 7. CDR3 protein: CASSLEGGGARTQYF. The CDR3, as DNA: TGTGCCAGCAGCTTAGAGGGCGGGGGGGCCAGGACCCAGTACTTC.